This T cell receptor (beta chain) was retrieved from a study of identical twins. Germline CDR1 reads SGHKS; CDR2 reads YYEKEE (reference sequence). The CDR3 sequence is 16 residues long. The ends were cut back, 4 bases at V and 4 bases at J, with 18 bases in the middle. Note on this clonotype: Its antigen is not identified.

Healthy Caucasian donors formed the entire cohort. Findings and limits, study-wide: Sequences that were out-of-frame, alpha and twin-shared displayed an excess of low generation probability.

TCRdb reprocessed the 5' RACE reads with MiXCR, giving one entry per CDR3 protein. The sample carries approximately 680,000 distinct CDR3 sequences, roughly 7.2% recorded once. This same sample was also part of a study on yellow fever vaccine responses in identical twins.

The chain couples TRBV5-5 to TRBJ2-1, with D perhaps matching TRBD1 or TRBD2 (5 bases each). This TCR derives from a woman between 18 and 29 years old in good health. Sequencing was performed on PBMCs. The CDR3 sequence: CASSLAPGLGYNEQFF. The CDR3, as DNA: TGTGCCAGCAGCCTTGCTCCGGGGCTGGGTTACAATGAGCAGTTCTTC. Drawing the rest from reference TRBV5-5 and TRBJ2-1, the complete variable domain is DAGVTQSPTHLIKTRGQQVTLRCSPISGHKSVSWYQQVLGQGPQFIFQYYEKEERGRGNFPDRFSARQFPNYSSELNVNALLLGDSALYLCASSLAPGLGYNEQFFGPGTRLTVL.